The present entry profiles one TCR beta chain with its context. Antigen: not known. This sample is part of a study of T cell repertoires in cytomegalovirus infection. Study information: Both a matching HLA type and CMV infection were indicated by public TCR beta signatures. Study-wide results and limits: Cumulative public TCR beta family frequency identified CMV carriers with the relevant HLA.

One entry per CDR3 protein, called by TCRdb with MiXCR from the reads. The data contain 70,000 to 95,000 distinct CDR3 sequences, around 28% of them singletons. This CDR3 contains 15 residues. Germline CDR1 is SNHLY and CDR2 is FYNNEI. J gave up 5 bases and V 6 bases, and 12 bases lay outside the gene matches. The input for sequencing was CD8+ T cells from cultured PBMCs, taken from culture after CMV antigen stimulation. This chain joins TRBV2 and TRBJ2-7, with 8 nucleotides matching TRBD1. The origin of this receptor is a human donor in good health (CMV status not recorded). Some clones in this sample may be carry-over from other donors' samples. This chain's CDR3 is CASRASRGRGDEQYF. CDR3 DNA sequence: TGTGCCAGCAGGGCCAGCAGGGGGCGCGGGGACGAGCAGTACTTC. Full variable domain (rest looked up from reference TRBV2 and TRBJ2-7): EPEVTQTPSHQVTQMGQEVILRCVPISNHLYFYWYRQILGQKVEFLVSFYNNEISEKSEIFDDQFSVERPDGSNFTLKIRSTKLEDSAMYFCASRASRGRGDEQYFGPGTRLTVT.